These 17 T cell receptor beta chains came from one sample sequenced in a study of blood T cell repertoires in COVID-19 (TCRdb year 2020). Libraries were made using the immunoSEQ multiplex PCR assay. This is the immuneACCESS table as TCRdb keeps it, with only in-frame sequences that have V and J called. A part of the clones is gone; compared with another copy, unresolved V genes explain less than half, and the rest is unexplained. The sample contains some 250,000 clones, approximately 87% of them found a single time. 12% of the sample belongs to the ten largest clones. The material sequenced was peripheral blood. Receptors were obtained from a woman between 25 and 40 years old with COVID-19, enrolled during active disease.

The chain combines TRBV3-1 (or the pseudogene TRBV3-2) with TRBJ1-1; no definite D call. Germline CDR1 and CDR2: LGHDT and YNNKEL (reference sequence). The CDR3 covers 13 residues. V was pared by 3 bases and J by 1 base, with 6 bases between. CDR3 nucleotides: TGTGCCAGCAGCCACGGAGGGAACACTGAAGCTTTCTTT. Protein sequence: CASSHGGNTEAFF.

The V call is TRBV7-9, the J call TRBJ1-2; TRBD1 agrees at 8 bases. There are 15 residues in the CDR3. The germline gives CDR1 SEHNR, CDR2 FQNEAQ (reference sequence). J was trimmed by 8 bases and V by 1 base; bases with no gene match: 9. In nucleotides, the CDR3 is TGTGCCAGCAGCTTAGTGGACCGGACAGGGCGCGGCTACACCTTC. Translated, it gives CASSLVDRTGRGYTF.

The gene calls are TRBV6-5 and TRBJ1-4, with D uncertain. This CDR3 comprises 14 residues. V lost 3 bases and J 8 bases, leaving 13 bases between the germline ends. The germline CDR1 and CDR2 sequences are MNHEY and SVGAGI. CDR3 DNA sequence: TGTGCCAGCAGTTATGGTTTGTCGGGGGAAAAACTGTTTTTT. It codes for CASSYGLSGEKLFF.

DNA for the CDR3: TGTGCCAGTAGTAAGTTCCAGGGCTACGAGCAGTACTTC. It yields the protein CASSKFQGYEQYF. The chain is built from TRBV19 and TRBJ2-7, with a tentative D call TRBD1 (5 bases). V lost 4 bases to trimming and J lost 3 bases, with 10 bases between them. Germline CDR1 reads LNHDA; CDR2 reads SQIVND (reference sequence). CDR3 length equals 13 residues. Together with reference TRBV19 and TRBJ2-7, the CDR3 gives the full variable domain: DGGITQSPKYLFRKEGQNVTLSCEQNLNHDAMYWYRQDPGQGLRLIYYSQIVNDFQKGDIAEGYSVSREKKESFPLTVTSAQKNPTAFYLCASSKFQGYEQYFGPGTRLTVT.

The chain employs TRBV11-2 and TRBJ2-1, with D possibly being TRBD2 (7 bases). Germline values: CDR1 SGHAT, CDR2 FQNNGV. The V gene lost 2 bases and the J gene lost 5 bases, with 16 bases spanning the gap. The CDR3 spans 16 residues. CDR3 sequence reads: CASSLRGTNTHNEQFF. As DNA, the CDR3 is TGTGCCAGCAGCTTAAGGGGGACTAATACGCACAATGAGCAGTTCTTC.

The chain combines TRBV11-2 with TRBJ2-2; TRBD1 matches 9 bases. The length of the CDR3 is 15 residues. Germline loops: CDR1 SGHAT, CDR2 FQNNGV. V was pared by 5 bases and J by 1 base, with 2 bases of the junction left unmatched. The CDR3, as DNA: TGTGCCAGCAGCCTGGGACAGGGGAACACCGGGGAGCTGTTTTTT. Its translation: CASSLGQGNTGELFF.

This rearrangement joins TRBV10-3 to TRBJ2-5; D may be TRBD1 (6 bases). V was pared by 6 bases and J by 5 bases, with 10 bases between. Germline lookup yields CDR1 ENHRY and CDR2 SYGVKD. This CDR3 is 12 amino acids long. The DNA for the CDR3 is TGTGCCATCAGGGGGGCAGGGGAGACCCAGTACTTC. Its translation is CAIRGAGETQYF.

As DNA, the CDR3 is TGTGCCAGCAGCCCCGGGGGGGCATACTATGGCTACACCTTC. Protein: CASSPGGAYYGYTF. This chain uses TRBV9 with TRBJ1-2; TRBD1 is a possible D gene (6 bases). The CDR3 is 14 residues long. V gave up 4 bases and J gave up 3 bases, with 13 bases separating them. Germline V gene lookup returns CDR1 SGDLS and CDR2 YYNGEE.

The V and J genes are TRBV6-5 and TRBJ1-3; 8 nucleotides agree with TRBD1. The CDR3 has 13 residues. V gave up 8 bases and J gave up 5 bases; unmatched junction bases: 5. Germline-derived CDR1 and CDR2 are MNHEY and SVGAGI. The CDR3 protein is CASVDRVRNTIYF. CDR3 sequence (DNA): TGTGCCAGCGTGGACAGGGTTCGAAACACCATATATTTT.

J is TRBJ1-2 and V is TRBV5-1, with 8 bases identical to TRBD1. Per germline, CDR1 SGHRS and CDR2 YFSETQ. V trimming: 2 bases; J trimming: 9 bases; junction bases outside the gene matches: 12. The CDR3 runs to 15 residues. CDR3 amino acids: CASSLKSGQGSSYTF. For the CDR3, the DNA is TGCGCCAGCAGCTTAAAGAGTGGACAGGGATCGAGCTACACCTTC.

This rearrangement joins TRBV5-4 to TRBJ1-6; 10 nucleotides agree with TRBD1. Germline lookup yields CDR1 SGHNT and CDR2 YYREEE (reference sequence). V shed 4 bases and J 7 bases; nucleotides not matched to a gene: 2. The CDR3 consists of 14 residues. The CDR3 DNA reads TGTGCCAGCAGCCGGGGACAGGGGAATTCACCCCTCCACTTT. As protein: CASSRGQGNSPLHF.

The V call is TRBV2, the J call TRBJ2-7; D may be TRBD1 (6 bases). This CDR3 is built from 11 residues. Germline V CDR1 and CDR2: SNHLY, FYNNEI. With 9 bases removed from V and 3 bases from J, the gap between germline ends came to 9 bases. The CDR3 nucleotides read TGTGCCAGATCGGACAGCTACGAGCAGTACTTC. It yields the protein CARSDSYEQYF.

This chain joins TRBV18 and TRBJ2-7, with TRBD1 identical over 7 bases. The germline CDR1 and CDR2 sequences are KGHSH and LQKENI. The CDR3 has 14 amino acids. V trimming: 3 bases; J trimming: 7 bases; junction bases outside the gene matches: 9. The CDR3 nucleotides are TGTGCCAGCTCACCGCTGACAGGGTCGGGGGAGCAGTACTTC. Translated, it gives CASSPLTGSGEQYF.

The CDR3 is CASSLTGNLETQYF. In nucleotides, the CDR3 is TGTGCCAGCAGCTTAACAGGGAATTTAGAGACCCAGTACTTC. The rearrangement uses TRBV5-4 and TRBJ2-5; D is perhaps TRBD1 (6 bases). The germline CDR1 and CDR2 sequences are SGHNT and YYREEE (reference sequence). The length of the CDR3 is 14 residues. The V end lost 2 bases, the J end lost 4 bases, and 12 bases lay between the germline ends.

As DNA, the CDR3 is TGTGCCAGCAGTCGGGACACAGTGAACACTGAAGCTTTCTTT. Translation: CASSRDTVNTEAFF. The genes are TRBV7-9 and TRBJ1-1; weak D call: TRBD1 (6 bases). Germline CDR1 and CDR2: SEHNR and FQNEAQ (reference sequence). V lost 6 bases and J lost 0, with 11 bases in between. The CDR3 consists of 14 residues. The full variable domain, its missing parts supplied by reference TRBV7-9 and TRBJ1-1, is DTGVSQNPRHKITKRGQNVTFRCDPISEHNRLYWYRQTLGQGPEFLTYFQNEAQLEKSRLLSDRFSAERPKGSFSTLEIQRTEQGDSAMYLCASSRDTVNTEAFFGQGTRLTVV.

V and J are TRBV7-2 and TRBJ2-1, with D uncertain. Germline CDR1 and CDR2: SGHTA and FQGNSA. Trimming took 2 bases from V and 0 from J, leaving 11 bases between them. This CDR3 is 16 amino acids long. In nucleotides, the CDR3 is TGTGCCAGCAGCTTATTTTCGTCGGGCTCCTACAATGAGCAGTTCTTC. It is translated as CASSLFSSGSYNEQFF.

The gene calls are TRBV3-1 (or the pseudogene TRBV3-2) and TRBJ2-3; D ambiguous. CDR1 and CDR2 (germline): LGHDT, YNNKEL (reference sequence). The CDR3 consists of 12 residues. V shed 8 bases and J shed 0 bases, with 6 bases lying between them. This chain's CDR3 is CASRASTDTQYF. CDR3 DNA sequence: TGTGCCAGCCGAGCTAGCACAGATACGCAGTATTTT.